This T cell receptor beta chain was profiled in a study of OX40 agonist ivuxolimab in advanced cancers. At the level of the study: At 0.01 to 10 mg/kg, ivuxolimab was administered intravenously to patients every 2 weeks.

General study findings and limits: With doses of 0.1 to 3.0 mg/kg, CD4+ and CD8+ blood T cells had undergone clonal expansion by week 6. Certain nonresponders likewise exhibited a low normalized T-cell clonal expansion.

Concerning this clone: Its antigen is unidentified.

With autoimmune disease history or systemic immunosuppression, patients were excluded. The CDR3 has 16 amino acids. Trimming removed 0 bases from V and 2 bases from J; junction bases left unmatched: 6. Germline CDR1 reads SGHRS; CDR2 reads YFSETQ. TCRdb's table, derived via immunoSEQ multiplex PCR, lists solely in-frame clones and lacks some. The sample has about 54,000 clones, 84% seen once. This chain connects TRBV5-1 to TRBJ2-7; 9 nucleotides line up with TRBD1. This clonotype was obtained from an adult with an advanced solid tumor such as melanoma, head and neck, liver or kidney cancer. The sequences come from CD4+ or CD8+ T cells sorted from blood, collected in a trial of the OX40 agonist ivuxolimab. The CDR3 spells CASSLGPGQGTYEQYF. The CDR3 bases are TGCGCCAGCAGCTTGGGGCCGGGACAGGGAACCTACGAGCAGTACTTC.